Presented here are 14 T cell receptor beta chains from one specimen sequenced in a study of blood T cell repertoires in COVID-19. Using immunoSEQ multiplex PCR, the repertoire was profiled, and TCRdb retains in-frame clones only, with some absent. In the table there are tens of thousands of clones, 65% to 85% of which are singletons. The sequenced sample consisted of peripheral blood. The receptor set was obtained from a woman aged 60-70 years with acute or convalescent COVID-19.

This sequence joins TRBV5-1 and TRBJ2-1; D is unclear. Trimming left V 1 base short and J 12 bases short, with 14 bases between. CDR1 SGHRS and CDR2 YFSETQ come from the germline V gene. The CDR3 is 13 residues long. The DNA of the CDR3 is TGCGCCAGCAGCTTGACAGTCGCGTACGGGCAGTTCTTC. Translation: CASSLTVAYGQFF. Full variable domain (rest looked up from reference TRBV5-1 and TRBJ2-1): KAGVTQTPRYLIKTRGQQVTLSCSPISGHRSVSWYQQTPGQGLQFLFEYFSETQRNKGNFPGRFSGRQFSNSRSEMNVSTLELGDSALYLCASSLTVAYGQFFGPGTRLTVL.

The J gene is TRBJ1-2, the V gene TRBV28; 8 bases line up with TRBD1. The CDR3 length is 15 residues. Germline CDR1 is MDHEN and CDR2 is SYDVKM. With V trimmed by 5 bases and J by 2 bases, 7 bases remained unmatched. As DNA, the CDR3 is TGTGCCAGCAGTCTTAGGGACAGGACAAACTATGGCTACACCTTC. Residues: CASSLRDRTNYGYTF.

The CDR3 DNA is TGTGCCAGCAGTAGGACAGGGCCCGGGGAGCTGTTTTTT. Translated, it gives CASSRTGPGELFF. The chain couples TRBV12-3 or TRBV12-4 to TRBJ2-2; 8 bases align to TRBD1. With V trimmed by 5 bases and J by 6 bases, 2 bases remained unmatched. The CDR3 consists of 13 residues.

The chain is built from TRBV7-8 and TRBJ2-1; 10 nucleotides line up with TRBD2. CDR1 and CDR2 from the germline V gene are SGHVS and FQNEAQ. The CDR3 contains 15 residues. The trim removed 4 bases at V and 2 bases at J, leaving 2 bases unmatched. This CDR3 is CASSYLAGAYNEQFF. Written as DNA, the CDR3 is TGTGCCAGCAGCTACCTAGCGGGGGCCTACAATGAGCAGTTCTTC.

This chain connects TRBV2 to TRBJ1-2; possibly TRBD1 for D (6 bases). This CDR3 spans 13 amino acids. From germline, CDR1 is SNHLY and CDR2 FYNNEI. V gave up 6 bases and J gave up 2 bases, with 10 bases separating them. CDR3 sequence reads: CASRDRNNYGYTF. The CDR3 nucleotides read TGTGCCAGCAGAGACAGGAACAACTATGGCTACACCTTC.

The chain joins TRBV4-1 to TRBJ2-1; 12 nucleotides agree with TRBD2. The V gene's germline CDR1 is MGHRA and CDR2 YSYEKL. CDR3 length: 16 amino acids. J gave up 7 bases and V 1 base, and 5 bases lay outside the gene matches. CDR3 sequence reads: CASSQVLAGGPNEQFF. As DNA, the CDR3 is TGCGCCAGCAGCCAAGTCCTAGCGGGAGGGCCGAATGAGCAGTTCTTC.

This clone was counted once. CDR3 loop: CASSRDRGIYGYTF. DNA for the CDR3: TGTGCCAGCAGCAGGGACAGGGGAATCTATGGCTACACCTTC. The rearrangement joins TRBV6-5 to TRBJ1-2; 10 nucleotides agree with TRBD1. Looked up from germline, CDR1 is MNHEY and CDR2 is SVGAGI. V was pared by 6 bases and J by 4 bases, with 5 bases of the junction left unmatched. The CDR3 spans 14 residues.

The chain recombines TRBV7-2 with TRBJ1-4; TRBD1 matches at 8 bases. There are 16 residues in the CDR3. Germline assignment: CDR1 SGHTA and CDR2 FQGNSA. V lost 6 bases, J lost 7 bases, and 13 bases stayed unmatched. The CDR3 bases are TGTGCCAGCAGGCTAGCTTCGACAGGGGTTGGTGAAAAACTGTTTTTT. Residues: CASRLASTGVGEKLFF. Full variable domain (rest looked up from reference TRBV7-2 and TRBJ1-4): GAGVSQSPSNKVTEKGKDVELRCDPISGHTALYWYRQSLGQGLEFLIYFQGNSAPDKSGLPSDRFSAERTGGSVSTLTIQRTQQEDSAVYLCASRLASTGVGEKLFFGSGTQLSVL.

The chain combines TRBV15 with TRBJ1-3; D is undetermined. V was pared by 2 bases and J by 4 bases, with 12 bases between. Per the germline V gene, CDR1 is LNHNV and CDR2 is YYDKDF (reference sequence). This CDR3 contains 15 residues. CDR3 loop: CATSRSPQVGNTIYF. CDR3 nucleotides: TGTGCCACCAGCAGATCCCCCCAGGTGGGAAACACCATATATTTT.

The chain joins TRBV7-9 to TRBJ1-4; tentative D call: TRBD1 (6 bases). With 5 bases removed from V and 17 bases from J, the gap between germline ends came to 18 bases. Germline V lookup: CDR1 SEHNR, CDR2 FQNEAQ (reference sequence). This CDR3 comprises 12 residues. The CDR3 protein is CASSRPTGVKFF. The DNA for the CDR3 is TGTGCCAGCAGCCGACCGACAGGAGTTAAATTTTTT. Combining the CDR3 with reference TRBV7-9 and TRBJ1-4 gives the whole variable domain DTGVSQNPRHKITKRGQNVTFRCDPISEHNRLYWYRQTLGQGPEFLTYFQNEAQLEKSRLLSDRFSAERPKGSFSTLEIQRTEQGDSAMYLCASSRPTGVKFFGSGTQLSVL.

The V gene is TRBV14, the J gene TRBJ1-4, with D maybe TRBD1 (5 bases). CDR1 is SGHDN, CDR2 FVKESK, per germline. V lost 4 bases and J 7 bases, leaving 16 bases between the germline ends. The CDR3 runs 15 residues. CDR3 sequence (DNA): TGTGCCAGCAGCCCCCGGGGGAGTGTTGGTGAAAAACTGTTTTTT. Protein product: CASSPRGSVGEKLFF.

This sequence joins TRBV5-4 and TRBJ1-4, with a possible D match to TRBD1 (5 bases). The ends were cut back, 4 bases at V and 5 bases at J, with 12 bases in the middle. The CDR3 extends over 14 amino acids. The germline V gene has CDR1 SGHNT and CDR2 YYREEE (reference sequence). CDR3 nucleotides: TGTGCCAGCAGCCACGGGACTGCAAATGAAAAACTGTTTTTT. Amino acids: CASSHGTANEKLFF.

This rearrangement joins TRBV2 to TRBJ2-5; 10 nucleotides align to TRBD2. With 8 bases clipped from V and 4 bases from J, the junction kept 7 bases outside the gene matches. The CDR3 has 14 residues. Germline CDR1 is SNHLY and CDR2 is FYNNEI. CDR3 protein: CASGLAGVGETQYF. In DNA form, the CDR3 reads TGTGCCAGCGGGCTAGCGGGAGTTGGAGAGACCCAGTACTTC.

The DNA of the CDR3 is TGTGCCACCAGCAGAGGAGGTGTGGGCTATGGCTACACCTTC. Translation gives CATSRGGVGYGYTF. The J gene is TRBJ1-2, the V gene TRBV15; D uncertain. Germline V gives CDR1 LNHNV, CDR2 YYDKDF (reference sequence). Trimming removed 1 base from V and 4 bases from J, with 10 bases in between. CDR3 length: 14 amino acids.